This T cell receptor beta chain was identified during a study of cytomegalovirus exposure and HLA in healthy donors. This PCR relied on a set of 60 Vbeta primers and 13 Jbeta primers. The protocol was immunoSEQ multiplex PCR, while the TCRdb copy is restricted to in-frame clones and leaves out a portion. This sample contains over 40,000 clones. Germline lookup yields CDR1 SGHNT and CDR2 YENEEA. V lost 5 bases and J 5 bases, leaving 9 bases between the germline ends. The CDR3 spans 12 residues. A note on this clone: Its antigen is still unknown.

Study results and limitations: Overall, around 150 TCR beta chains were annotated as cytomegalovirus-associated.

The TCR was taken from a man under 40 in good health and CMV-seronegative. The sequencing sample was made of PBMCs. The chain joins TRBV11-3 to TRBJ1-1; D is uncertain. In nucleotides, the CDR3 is TGTGCCAGCAGCGAAGGAGGGACTGAAGCTTTCTTT. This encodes CASSEGGTEAFF.